This T cell receptor beta chain was sequenced in a study of CD8 T cells in Susac syndrome. Study as a whole: Within the sequenced group of Susac syndrome patients, six showed active disease and roughly 8 were in remission.

V gave up 8 bases and J gave up 5 bases, with 15 bases separating them. CDR3 length equals 13 residues. Random hexamers were used to reverse transcribe the RNA input (roughly 0.5 to 1 ug). TCR beta CDR3 was amplified by immunoSEQ covering 54 Vbeta and 13 Jbeta. TCRdb ran MiXCR on the immunoSEQ multiplex PCR reads and lists one entry per CDR3 protein. The table has just over 150,000 distinct CDR3 sequences, about 95% seen once. The chain carries TRBV12-3 or TRBV12-4 and TRBJ2-5, with D perhaps TRBD1 (5 bases). The sequence came from a human donor with Susac syndrome. Sequencing was carried out using CD4+ T cells from PBMCs. The DNA for the CDR3 is TGTGCCAGCGGGGCCCCCATGGAGGAGACCCAGTACTTC. It encodes CASGAPMEETQYF.